The 32 T cell receptor beta chains below all came from one sample that was sequenced in a study of blood T cell repertoires in COVID-19. Only in-frame clones appear in the TCRdb table, and some are missing; sequencing was by immunoSEQ multiplex PCR. Found here are roughly 150,000 clones, roughly 80% of them singletons; the top ten hold 2.5% to 3.5%. Sequenced input: peripheral blood. All receptors come from a man between 65 and 85 years old with acute or convalescent COVID-19.

To note about this clone: The sample has other DNA sequences that encode this CDR3 too. The rearrangement links TRBV27 to TRBJ2-5; 7 bases align to TRBD2. The length of the CDR3 is 15 residues. Germline assignment: CDR1 MNHEY and CDR2 SMNVEV (reference sequence). The trim removed 3 bases at V and 5 bases at J, leaving 9 bases unmatched. CDR3 bases: TGTGCCAGCAGTTTGACGGGAGGAGATGGGGAGACCCAGTACTTC. Protein: CASSLTGGDGETQYF.

The V gene is TRBV3-1 (or the pseudogene TRBV3-2), the J gene TRBJ2-5; TRBD1 aligns across 9 bases. V dropped 4 bases and J dropped 5; count of bases not matched to a gene: 11. Germline CDR1 and CDR2: LGHDT and YNNKEL (reference sequence). The CDR3 has 16 residues. The CDR3 DNA is TGTGCCAGCAGCCGGTGGACAGGGGCGACCTCCGAGACCCAGTACTTC. It translates to CASSRWTGATSETQYF.

CDR3 bases: TGTGCCAGCAGCCAAGCGGCAGCGAACTATGGCTACACCTTC. It encodes CASSQAAANYGYTF. The rearrangement joins TRBV3-1 (or the pseudogene TRBV3-2) to TRBJ1-2; D remains ambiguous. V gave up 1 base and J gave up 2 bases, with 8 bases separating them. The CDR3 is 14 residues long. CDR1 is LGHDT and CDR2 is YNNKEL in the germline V gene (reference sequence).

This clone turned up a few times. V gene TRBV10-3 combines with J gene TRBJ1-1; weak D call: TRBD1 (6 bases). The CDR3 consists of 13 residues. Looked up from germline, CDR1 is ENHRY and CDR2 is SYGVKD. V was trimmed by 9 bases and J by 0 bases, leaving 11 bases between them. The CDR3: CAINRDMNTEAFF. The CDR3 coding sequence is TGTGCCATTAACAGGGACATGAACACTGAAGCTTTCTTT.

The gene calls are TRBV5-6 and TRBJ2-7, with D tentatively TRBD2 (6 bases). Germline CDR1 reads SGHDT; CDR2 reads YYEEEE. This CDR3 has 15 amino acids. The V end lost 0 bases, the J end lost 3 bases, and 13 bases lay between the germline ends. The CDR3 is CASSLVPGSNYEQYF. CDR3 bases: TGTGCCAGCAGCTTGGTCCCCGGGAGTAACTACGAGCAGTACTTC.

As concerns this clone: At the DNA level, this CDR3 is encoded by other sequences in the same sample as well. The rearrangement links TRBV6-4 to TRBJ2-1, with TRBD2 identical over 10 bases. This CDR3 is 15 amino acids long. The germline CDR1 and CDR2 sequences are MRHNA and SNTAGT. The junction had 0 bases not matched to a gene; V was cut back by 4 bases and J by 0 bases. As DNA, the CDR3 is TGTGCCAGCAGTGGGACTAGCGGCTCCTACAATGAGCAGTTCTTC. This sequence encodes CASSGTSGSYNEQFF.

CDR3 region: CASSQPGTYEKLFF. The DNA for the CDR3 is TGTGCCAGCAGCCAACCAGGGACATATGAAAAACTGTTTTTT. The rearrangement uses TRBV3-1 (or the pseudogene TRBV3-2) and TRBJ1-4; a possible D gene is TRBD1 (6 bases). Germline V gene data show CDR1 as LGHDT and CDR2 as YNNKEL (reference sequence). Trimming stripped 2 bases from V and 6 bases from J, with 10 bases between. This CDR3 comprises 14 residues.

The chain combines TRBV2 with TRBJ2-3; D gene ambiguous. CDR1 and CDR2 (germline): SNHLY, FYNNEI. CDR3 length: 11 amino acids. V lost 5 bases, J lost 5 bases, and 5 bases lay in between. CDR3 residues: CASSPKDTQYF. CDR3 in DNA: TGTGCCAGCAGTCCCAAAGATACGCAGTATTTT. Supplemented by reference TRBV2 and TRBJ2-3, the full variable domain reads EPEVTQTPSHQVTQMGQEVILRCVPISNHLYFYWYRQILGQKVEFLVSFYNNEISEKSEIFDDQFSVERPDGSNFTLKIRSTKLEDSAMYFCASSPKDTQYFGPGTRLTVL.

Only a few counts were recorded for this clone. The V call is TRBV12-3 or TRBV12-4, the J call TRBJ2-5; no clear D. V was trimmed by 5 bases and J by 4 bases, leaving 11 bases between them. There are 13 residues in the CDR3. The CDR3 nucleotides read TGTGCCAGCAGTGCGACTTTGCGAGAGACCCAGTACTTC. Residues: CASSATLRETQYF.

The rearrangement joins TRBV30 to TRBJ2-4; perhaps TRBD2 as D (6 bases). CDR1 and CDR2 from the germline V gene are GTSNPN and SVGIG (reference sequence). CDR3 size: 13 residues. Trimming removed 4 bases from V and 6 bases from J, with 13 bases in between. The CDR3 here is CAWTSGVGNIQYF. In DNA form, the CDR3 reads TGTGCCTGGACCTCGGGGGTCGGAAACATTCAGTACTTC.

This chain joins TRBV18 and TRBJ2-3; D might be TRBD2 (5 bases). V lost 0 bases and J 4 bases, leaving 14 bases between the germline ends. This CDR3 spans 16 amino acids. Germline CDR1 is KGHSH and CDR2 is LQKENI. CDR3 protein: CASSPPTLRGPDTQYF. In DNA form, the CDR3 reads TGTGCCAGCTCACCACCGACCCTCCGAGGGCCAGATACGCAGTATTTT.

J is TRBJ1-1 and V is TRBV19, with D unclear. CDR3 length equals 12 residues. Germline CDR1 is LNHDA and CDR2 is SQIVND (reference sequence). Deletions cut 3 bases from V and 1 base from J, with 3 bases between. The DNA of the CDR3 is TGTGCCAGTAGTATCAGGAACACTGAAGCTTTCTTT. It is translated as CASSIRNTEAFF.

The chain carries TRBV6-2 or TRBV6-3 and TRBJ2-1; TRBD2 aligns across 8 bases. Germline CDR1 reads MNHEY; CDR2 reads SVGEGT. V trimming: 6 bases; J trimming: 4 bases; junction bases outside the gene matches: 8. CDR3 length: 15 amino acids. This CDR3 is CASSSVTSGYNEQFF. As DNA, the CDR3 is TGTGCCAGCAGCTCCGTAACTAGCGGTTACAATGAGCAGTTCTTC.

In DNA form, the CDR3 reads TGTGCCAGCAGTTACACCGGGACACGGCTATTCTACGAGCAGTACTTC. Translation gives CASSYTGTRLFYEQYF. This chain uses TRBV6-5 with TRBJ2-7; the D gene is possibly TRBD1 (6 bases). Germline CDR1 and CDR2: MNHEY and SVGAGI. The CDR3 sequence is 16 residues long. Trimming cost V 2 bases and J 3 bases, with 17 bases left between them.

This clone was observed at least ten times. The genes are TRBV19 and TRBJ2-1; 9 bases line up with TRBD2. V trimming: 7 bases; J trimming: 9 bases; junction bases outside the gene matches: 10. Per the germline V gene, CDR1 is LNHDA and CDR2 is SQIVND (reference sequence). The CDR3 consists of 14 residues. The CDR3 loop is CASTPPGREGEQFF. Written as DNA, the CDR3 is TGTGCCAGTACCCCTCCCGGGCGGGAGGGTGAGCAGTTCTTC.

The rearrangement links TRBV28 to TRBJ1-2; 8 bases are a match to TRBD1. There are 14 residues in the CDR3. Germline loops: CDR1 MDHEN, CDR2 SYDVKM. V shed 4 bases, J shed 8 bases, and the junction held 9 bases outside the gene matches. Written as DNA, the CDR3 is TGTGCCAGCAGTTGGTCGCAGGGGGCGGGAGGCTACACCTTC. This sequence encodes CASSWSQGAGGYTF.

This chain links TRBV18 with TRBJ1-1; 7 bases match TRBD1. Per germline, CDR1 KGHSH and CDR2 LQKENI. The CDR3 length is 13 residues. Unmatched junction bases numbered 2, after V lost 3 bases and J lost 4 bases. The CDR3 sequence: CASSPDRITEAFF. As DNA, the CDR3 is TGTGCCAGCTCACCGGACAGGATCACTGAAGCTTTCTTT.

The V and J genes are TRBV19 and TRBJ2-7; tentative D call: TRBD1 (6 bases). The CDR3 has 14 residues. CDR1 is LNHDA and CDR2 is SQIVND in the germline V gene (reference sequence). V was clipped by 3 bases and J by 4 bases, with 13 bases between them. The CDR3 nucleotides read TGTGCCAGTAGTATCTCTGGGGGCCGGTACGAGCAGTACTTC. Amino acid sequence: CASSISGGRYEQYF. Complete variable domain (other parts from reference TRBV19 and TRBJ2-7): DGGITQSPKYLFRKEGQNVTLSCEQNLNHDAMYWYRQDPGQGLRLIYYSQIVNDFQKGDIAEGYSVSREKKESFPLTVTSAQKNPTAFYLCASSISGGRYEQYFGPGTRLTVT.

The V and J genes are TRBV11-2 and TRBJ2-7; 7 bases line up with TRBD1. J lost 0 bases, V lost 6 bases, and 5 bases had no gene match. Germline CDR1 SGHAT, CDR2 FQNNGV. This CDR3 region has 14 residues. The CDR3 DNA sequence: TGTGCCAGCAGAAACAGGGACAGCTCCTACGAGCAGTACTTC. As protein: CASRNRDSSYEQYF.

The V and J genes are TRBV3-1 (or the pseudogene TRBV3-2) and TRBJ1-1; D ambiguous. The V and J ends lost 4 bases and 2 bases respectively, with 17 bases between them. Looked up from germline, CDR1 is LGHDT and CDR2 is YNNKEL (reference sequence). There are 16 residues in the CDR3. The CDR3 nucleotides are TGTGCCAGCAGCCCTTCTTCGAGTAGCCTCAACACTGAAGCTTTCTTT. Its translation is CASSPSSSSLNTEAFF.

V usage is TRBV28 and J usage is TRBJ1-3; D gene ambiguous. From germline, CDR1 is MDHEN and CDR2 SYDVKM. Trimming removed 5 bases from V and 4 bases from J, with 6 bases in between. The CDR3 is 12 amino acids. The CDR3 bases are TGTGCCAGCAGTATTACAGGAAACACCATATATTTT. Residues: CASSITGNTIYF.

This chain links TRBV5-1 with TRBJ1-1; 10 nucleotides align to TRBD1. Looked up from germline, CDR1 is SGHRS and CDR2 is YFSETQ. V lost 8 bases, J lost 5 bases, and 9 bases stayed unmatched. This CDR3 comprises 14 residues. The CDR3 here is CASQPGQGLTEAFF. The CDR3 DNA reads TGCGCCAGTCAACCGGGACAGGGGTTAACTGAAGCTTTCTTT.

CDR3 bases: TGTGCCAGCAGTGTCCGACAGGGTTTGGGCACTGAAGCTTTCTTT. Translation gives CASSVRQGLGTEAFF. This rearrangement joins TRBV2 to TRBJ1-1; 7 bases agree with TRBD1. The germline V gene has CDR1 SNHLY and CDR2 FYNNEI. The CDR3 has 15 residues. Trimming removed 4 bases from V and 4 bases from J; junction bases left unmatched: 9.

J is TRBJ1-5 and V is TRBV28; D may be TRBD1 (6 bases). The CDR3 has 16 amino acids. Germline values: CDR1 MDHEN, CDR2 SYDVKM. Trimming took 7 bases from V and 12 from J, leaving 28 bases between them. The CDR3 reads CASKELGAGEGKVQHF. The DNA for the CDR3 is TGTGCCAGCAAAGAGTTGGGGGCAGGCGAAGGAAAGGTCCAGCATTTT.

J is TRBJ1-6 and V is TRBV28; tentatively, D is TRBD1 (5 bases). V was trimmed by 3 bases and J by 10 bases, leaving 16 bases between them. This CDR3 region has 15 residues. Germline CDR1 MDHEN, CDR2 SYDVKM. DNA of the CDR3: TGTGCCAGCAGTTTCCAGGGCAGGGCAGGGTCACCCCTCCACTTT. This gives the protein CASSFQGRAGSPLHF.

The chain links TRBV7-8 to TRBJ1-3; a weak D match, TRBD1 (5 bases). V lost 5 bases to trimming and J lost 8 bases, with 10 bases between them. The CDR3 is 12 residues long. Per germline, CDR1 SGHVS and CDR2 FQNEAQ. The CDR3 sequence: CASSRGRDTIYF. DNA of the CDR3: TGTGCCAGCAGCCGGGGGAGGGACACCATATATTTT.

The genes are TRBV20-1 and TRBJ1-1; D is unclear. The CDR3 sequence is 12 residues long. CDR1 and CDR2 from the germline V gene are DFQATT and SNEGSKA (reference sequence). Deletions cut 3 bases from V and 1 base from J, with 6 bases between. CDR3 bases: TGCAGTGCTAGTCCCGGGAACACTGAAGCTTTCTTT. Amino acids: CSASPGNTEAFF.

The chain carries TRBV19 and TRBJ1-5; a possible D gene is TRBD1 (6 bases). The CDR3 extends over 19 amino acids. Trimming shortened V by 5 bases and J by 5 bases, and 28 bases separated the two germline ends. The V gene's germline CDR1 is LNHDA and CDR2 SQIVND (reference sequence). This CDR3 reads CASSHDQPWDGQNHQPQHF. CDR3 nucleotides: TGTGCCAGTAGTCACGACCAACCCTGGGACGGACAGAATCATCAGCCCCAGCATTTT.

The count of this clone is one. This sequence joins TRBV7-3 and TRBJ2-1, with a weak D call TRBD2 (6 bases). CDR3 length: 16 amino acids. V lost 5 bases and J 1 base, leaving 15 bases between the germline ends. The V gene's germline CDR1 is SGHTA and CDR2 FQGTGA. This CDR3 is CASSKGGLPSYNEQFF. The CDR3 DNA is TGTGCCAGCAGCAAAGGAGGACTACCTTCCTACAATGAGCAGTTCTTC.

This clone showed up just a few times. The gene calls are TRBV30 and TRBJ1-5; 9 bases align to TRBD1. The J segment lost 6 bases and the V segment lost 5 bases, leaving 5 bases of the junction unmatched. The germline V gene has CDR1 GTSNPN and CDR2 SVGIG (reference sequence). This CDR3 has 13 residues. CDR3 residues: CAWGQGSGQPQHF. The CDR3 DNA sequence: TGTGCCTGGGGACAGGGGTCAGGTCAGCCCCAGCATTTT.

The chain couples TRBV3-1 (or the pseudogene TRBV3-2) to TRBJ2-1; 9 nucleotides align to TRBD1. The ends lost 5 bases at V and 3 bases at J; junction bases unmatched: 11. This CDR3 comprises 17 residues. The germline V gene has CDR1 LGHDT and CDR2 YNNKEL (reference sequence). In DNA, the CDR3 is TGTGCCAGCAGCAAAACCGCCGGGACAGGGAACTACAATGAGCAGTTCTTC. Its translation: CASSKTAGTGNYNEQFF.

The genes are TRBV9 and TRBJ1-6; possibly TRBD1 for D (5 bases). The CDR3 covers 14 residues. V lost 0 bases and J 7 bases, leaving 8 bases between the germline ends. Germline assignment: CDR1 SGDLS and CDR2 YYNGEE. The CDR3 bases are TGTGCCAGCAGCGTAGCGGGGGAGAATTCACCCCTCCACTTT. Amino acid sequence: CASSVAGENSPLHF.